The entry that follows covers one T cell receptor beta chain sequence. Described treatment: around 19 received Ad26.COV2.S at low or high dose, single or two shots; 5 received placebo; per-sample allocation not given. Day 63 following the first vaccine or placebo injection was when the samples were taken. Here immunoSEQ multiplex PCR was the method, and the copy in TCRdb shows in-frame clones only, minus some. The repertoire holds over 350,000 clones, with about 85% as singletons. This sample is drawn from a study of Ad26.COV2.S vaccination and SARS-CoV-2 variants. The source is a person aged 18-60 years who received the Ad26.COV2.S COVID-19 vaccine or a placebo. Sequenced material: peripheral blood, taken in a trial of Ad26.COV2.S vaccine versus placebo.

The CDR3 sequence: CASSLVGYPGGNQPQHF. DNA of the CDR3: TGTGCCAGCAGCTTGGTGGGTTACCCTGGGGGCAATCAGCCCCAGCATTTT. The rearrangement links TRBV5-5 to TRBJ1-5; D call uncertain. V lost 0 bases, J lost 2 bases, and 15 bases lay in between. CDR1 and CDR2 (germline): SGHKS, YYEKEE (reference sequence). The CDR3 has 17 amino acids.